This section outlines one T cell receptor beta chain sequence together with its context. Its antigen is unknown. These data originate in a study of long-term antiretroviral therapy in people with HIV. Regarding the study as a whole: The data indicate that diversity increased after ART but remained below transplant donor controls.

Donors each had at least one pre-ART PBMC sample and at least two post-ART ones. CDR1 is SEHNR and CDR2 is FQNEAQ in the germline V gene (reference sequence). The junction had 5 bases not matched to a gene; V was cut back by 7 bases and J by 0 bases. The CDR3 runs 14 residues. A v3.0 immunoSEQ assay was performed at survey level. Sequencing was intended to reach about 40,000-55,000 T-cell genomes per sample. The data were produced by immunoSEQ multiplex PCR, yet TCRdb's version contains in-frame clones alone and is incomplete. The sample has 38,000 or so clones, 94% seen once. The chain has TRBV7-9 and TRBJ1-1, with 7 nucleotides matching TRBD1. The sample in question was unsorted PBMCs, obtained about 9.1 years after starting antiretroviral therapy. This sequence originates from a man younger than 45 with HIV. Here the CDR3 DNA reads TGTGCCAGCACCTGGGACAGACTGAACACTGAAGCTTTCTTT. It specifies CASTWDRLNTEAFF.